These T cell receptor beta chains were read from a single sample in a study of post-analysis software for immune sequencing data. TCRdb called the PCR reads again in MiXCR, with one record for every CDR3 protein. The table includes around 700,000 distinct CDR3 sequences, 55% to 70% detected once. Specimen: blood. All receptors come from a girl under 10 years old with multiple sclerosis. The CDR3 runs from the conserved cysteine through the conserved F or W. The D gene is left open where the match is weak. Only some rows state a clone size, as once, few, many or a class for expanded clones.

>TRBJ2-5|TRBV5-1|NA|NA
CASSLVAPGVETQYF
TGCGCCAGCAGCTTGGTGGCCCCAGGGGTAGAGACCCAGTACTTC
>TRBJ2-7|TRBV6-5|NA|NA
CASSWTRSSYEQYF
TGTGCCAGCAGTTGGACAAGGAGCTCCTACGAGCAGTACTTC
>TRBJ2-1|TRBV18|NA|NA
CASSHGQVGIEQFF
TGTGCCAGCTCCCACGGGCAGGTGGGTATAGAGCAGTTCTTC
>TRBJ2-5|TRBV5-1|TRBD2|NA
CASSWSGLVEETQYF
TGCGCCAGCAGCTGGTCGGGACTAGTAGAGGAGACCCAGTACTTC
>TRBJ2-2|TRBV18|NA|NA
CASSPLYPGELFF
TGTGCCAGCTCACCCCTGTACCCCGGGGAGCTGTTTTTT
>TRBJ2-1|TRBV12-3/TRBV12-4|NA|NA
CASSLRWPKGGNEQFF
TGTGCCAGCAGTTTAAGGTGGCCTAAAGGAGGTAATGAGCAGTTCTTC
>TRBJ1-5|TRBV12-3/TRBV12-4|NA|NA
CASSSGVGGNQPQHF
TGTGCCAGCAGTTCCGGTGTGGGAGGGAATCAGCCCCAGCATTTT
>TRBJ2-5|TRBV7-2|NA|few
CASSLQIETQYF
TGTGCCAGCAGCTTACAAATTGAGACCCAGTACTTC
>TRBJ2-5|TRBV6-6|NA|NA
CASSYSGLSQETQYF
TGTGCCAGCAGTTACTCGGGTCTTTCCCAAGAGACCCAGTACTTC
>TRBJ2-4|TRBV11-2|TRBD1|few
CASSLTPGTGVAKNIQYF
TGTGCCAGCAGCTTAACCCCGGGGACAGGAGTAGCCAAAAACATTCAGTACTTC
>TRBJ2-7|TRBV30|NA|NA
CAWNEAFGEQYF
TGTGCCTGGAATGAGGCGTTTGGTGAGCAGTACTTC
>TRBJ2-5|TRBV24-1|NA|NA
CATSDLGHPQETQYF
TGTGCCACCAGTGATTTGGGGCATCCACAAGAGACCCAGTACTTC
>TRBJ2-2|TRBV29-1|NA|few
CSVVGAATGELFF
TGCAGCGTTGTGGGGGCTGCGACCGGGGAGCTGTTTTTT
>TRBJ2-1|TRBV5-1|NA|NA
CASSGAGASSYNEQFF
TGCGCCAGCAGCGGAGCAGGGGCGAGCTCCTACAATGAGCAGTTCTTC
>TRBJ1-5|TRBV25-1|TRBD1|NA
CASSATGVGGNQPQHF
TGTGCCAGCAGTGCGACAGGGGTTGGGGGCAATCAGCCCCAGCATTTT
>TRBJ2-5|TRBV7-2|NA|few
CASSYTSALQETQYF
TGTGCCAGCAGTTACACCTCAGCGCTTCAGGAGACCCAGTACTTC
>TRBJ2-2|TRBV4-1|TRBD2|NA
CASSFLAGGPPGELFF
TGCGCCAGCAGCTTCCTAGCGGGGGGGCCCCCCGGGGAGCTGTTTTTT
>TRBJ2-3|TRBV20-1|TRBD2|NA
CSAPLAGGSTDTQYF
TGCAGTGCTCCTTTAGCGGGGGGAAGCACAGATACGCAGTATTTT
>TRBJ2-2|TRBV12-3/TRBV12-4|NA|NA
CASSWGANTGELFF
TGTGCCAGCAGTTGGGGCGCGAACACCGGGGAGCTGTTTTTT
>TRBJ2-3|TRBV6-6|TRBD2|NA
CASSPLAGGGDTQYF
TGTGCCAGCAGTCCACTAGCGGGGGGAGGGGATACGCAGTATTTT